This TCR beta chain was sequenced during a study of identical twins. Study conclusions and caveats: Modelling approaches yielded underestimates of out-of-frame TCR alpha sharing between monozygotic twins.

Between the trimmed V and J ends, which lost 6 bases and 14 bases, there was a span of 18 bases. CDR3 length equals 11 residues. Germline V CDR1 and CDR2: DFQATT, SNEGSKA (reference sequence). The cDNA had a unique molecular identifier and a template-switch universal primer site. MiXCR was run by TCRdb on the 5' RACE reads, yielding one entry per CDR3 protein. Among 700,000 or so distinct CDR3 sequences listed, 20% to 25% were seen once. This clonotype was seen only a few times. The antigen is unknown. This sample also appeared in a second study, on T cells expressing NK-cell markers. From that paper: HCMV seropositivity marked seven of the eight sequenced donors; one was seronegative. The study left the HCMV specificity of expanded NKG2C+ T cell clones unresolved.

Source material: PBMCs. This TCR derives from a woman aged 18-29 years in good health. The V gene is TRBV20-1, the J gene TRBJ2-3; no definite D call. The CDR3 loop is CSAQNSRPLYF. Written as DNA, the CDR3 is TGCAGTGCCCAGAACTCTCGACCGCTGTATTTT.